The subject of this entry is one TCR beta chain. The sample comes from a study of shared clonotypes between healthy human individuals. Study overall: The study used three CD4 naive, three CD4 memory, two CD8 naive and one CD8 memory plate per donor.

Splitting of each subset's genomic DNA was done evenly across several immunoSEQ plates. Libraries were prepared by immunoSEQ multiplex PCR; TCRdb keeps only in-frame clonotypes and omits some of them. The table records 500,000 to 550,000 clones, 90% to 96% of them present only once. From CD4+ cells came CD45RA+ naive and CD45RA-negative memory subsets. The origin of this receptor is a woman aged 25 to 39 in good health. The sample consisted of naive CD4+ T cells sorted from blood. Described subset: CD45RA+ positively selected.

CDR3 in amino acids: CASSIKTGEKLFF. CDR3 bases: TGTGCCAGTAGTATTAAGACAGGCGAAAAACTGTTTTTT. The chain joins TRBV19 to TRBJ1-4, with TRBD1 as a possible D gene (6 bases). Trimming took 3 bases from V and 8 from J, leaving 10 bases between them. The CDR3 spans 13 residues. CDR1 and CDR2 from the germline V gene are LNHDA and SQIVND (reference sequence). Variable domain in full (rest from reference TRBV19 and TRBJ1-4): DGGITQSPKYLFRKEGQNVTLSCEQNLNHDAMYWYRQDPGQGLRLIYYSQIVNDFQKGDIAEGYSVSREKKESFPLTVTSAQKNPTAFYLCASSIKTGEKLFFGSGTQLSVL.